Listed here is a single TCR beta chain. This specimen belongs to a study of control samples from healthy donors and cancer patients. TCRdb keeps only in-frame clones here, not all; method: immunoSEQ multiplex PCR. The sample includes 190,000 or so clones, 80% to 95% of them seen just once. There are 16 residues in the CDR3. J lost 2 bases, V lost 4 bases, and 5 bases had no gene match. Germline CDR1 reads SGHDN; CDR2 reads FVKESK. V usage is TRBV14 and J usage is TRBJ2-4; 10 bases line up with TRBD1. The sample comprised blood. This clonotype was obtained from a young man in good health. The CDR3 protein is CASSRQGAESKNIQYF. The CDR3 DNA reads TGTGCCAGCAGCCGACAGGGGGCCGAATCCAAAAACATTCAGTACTTC.